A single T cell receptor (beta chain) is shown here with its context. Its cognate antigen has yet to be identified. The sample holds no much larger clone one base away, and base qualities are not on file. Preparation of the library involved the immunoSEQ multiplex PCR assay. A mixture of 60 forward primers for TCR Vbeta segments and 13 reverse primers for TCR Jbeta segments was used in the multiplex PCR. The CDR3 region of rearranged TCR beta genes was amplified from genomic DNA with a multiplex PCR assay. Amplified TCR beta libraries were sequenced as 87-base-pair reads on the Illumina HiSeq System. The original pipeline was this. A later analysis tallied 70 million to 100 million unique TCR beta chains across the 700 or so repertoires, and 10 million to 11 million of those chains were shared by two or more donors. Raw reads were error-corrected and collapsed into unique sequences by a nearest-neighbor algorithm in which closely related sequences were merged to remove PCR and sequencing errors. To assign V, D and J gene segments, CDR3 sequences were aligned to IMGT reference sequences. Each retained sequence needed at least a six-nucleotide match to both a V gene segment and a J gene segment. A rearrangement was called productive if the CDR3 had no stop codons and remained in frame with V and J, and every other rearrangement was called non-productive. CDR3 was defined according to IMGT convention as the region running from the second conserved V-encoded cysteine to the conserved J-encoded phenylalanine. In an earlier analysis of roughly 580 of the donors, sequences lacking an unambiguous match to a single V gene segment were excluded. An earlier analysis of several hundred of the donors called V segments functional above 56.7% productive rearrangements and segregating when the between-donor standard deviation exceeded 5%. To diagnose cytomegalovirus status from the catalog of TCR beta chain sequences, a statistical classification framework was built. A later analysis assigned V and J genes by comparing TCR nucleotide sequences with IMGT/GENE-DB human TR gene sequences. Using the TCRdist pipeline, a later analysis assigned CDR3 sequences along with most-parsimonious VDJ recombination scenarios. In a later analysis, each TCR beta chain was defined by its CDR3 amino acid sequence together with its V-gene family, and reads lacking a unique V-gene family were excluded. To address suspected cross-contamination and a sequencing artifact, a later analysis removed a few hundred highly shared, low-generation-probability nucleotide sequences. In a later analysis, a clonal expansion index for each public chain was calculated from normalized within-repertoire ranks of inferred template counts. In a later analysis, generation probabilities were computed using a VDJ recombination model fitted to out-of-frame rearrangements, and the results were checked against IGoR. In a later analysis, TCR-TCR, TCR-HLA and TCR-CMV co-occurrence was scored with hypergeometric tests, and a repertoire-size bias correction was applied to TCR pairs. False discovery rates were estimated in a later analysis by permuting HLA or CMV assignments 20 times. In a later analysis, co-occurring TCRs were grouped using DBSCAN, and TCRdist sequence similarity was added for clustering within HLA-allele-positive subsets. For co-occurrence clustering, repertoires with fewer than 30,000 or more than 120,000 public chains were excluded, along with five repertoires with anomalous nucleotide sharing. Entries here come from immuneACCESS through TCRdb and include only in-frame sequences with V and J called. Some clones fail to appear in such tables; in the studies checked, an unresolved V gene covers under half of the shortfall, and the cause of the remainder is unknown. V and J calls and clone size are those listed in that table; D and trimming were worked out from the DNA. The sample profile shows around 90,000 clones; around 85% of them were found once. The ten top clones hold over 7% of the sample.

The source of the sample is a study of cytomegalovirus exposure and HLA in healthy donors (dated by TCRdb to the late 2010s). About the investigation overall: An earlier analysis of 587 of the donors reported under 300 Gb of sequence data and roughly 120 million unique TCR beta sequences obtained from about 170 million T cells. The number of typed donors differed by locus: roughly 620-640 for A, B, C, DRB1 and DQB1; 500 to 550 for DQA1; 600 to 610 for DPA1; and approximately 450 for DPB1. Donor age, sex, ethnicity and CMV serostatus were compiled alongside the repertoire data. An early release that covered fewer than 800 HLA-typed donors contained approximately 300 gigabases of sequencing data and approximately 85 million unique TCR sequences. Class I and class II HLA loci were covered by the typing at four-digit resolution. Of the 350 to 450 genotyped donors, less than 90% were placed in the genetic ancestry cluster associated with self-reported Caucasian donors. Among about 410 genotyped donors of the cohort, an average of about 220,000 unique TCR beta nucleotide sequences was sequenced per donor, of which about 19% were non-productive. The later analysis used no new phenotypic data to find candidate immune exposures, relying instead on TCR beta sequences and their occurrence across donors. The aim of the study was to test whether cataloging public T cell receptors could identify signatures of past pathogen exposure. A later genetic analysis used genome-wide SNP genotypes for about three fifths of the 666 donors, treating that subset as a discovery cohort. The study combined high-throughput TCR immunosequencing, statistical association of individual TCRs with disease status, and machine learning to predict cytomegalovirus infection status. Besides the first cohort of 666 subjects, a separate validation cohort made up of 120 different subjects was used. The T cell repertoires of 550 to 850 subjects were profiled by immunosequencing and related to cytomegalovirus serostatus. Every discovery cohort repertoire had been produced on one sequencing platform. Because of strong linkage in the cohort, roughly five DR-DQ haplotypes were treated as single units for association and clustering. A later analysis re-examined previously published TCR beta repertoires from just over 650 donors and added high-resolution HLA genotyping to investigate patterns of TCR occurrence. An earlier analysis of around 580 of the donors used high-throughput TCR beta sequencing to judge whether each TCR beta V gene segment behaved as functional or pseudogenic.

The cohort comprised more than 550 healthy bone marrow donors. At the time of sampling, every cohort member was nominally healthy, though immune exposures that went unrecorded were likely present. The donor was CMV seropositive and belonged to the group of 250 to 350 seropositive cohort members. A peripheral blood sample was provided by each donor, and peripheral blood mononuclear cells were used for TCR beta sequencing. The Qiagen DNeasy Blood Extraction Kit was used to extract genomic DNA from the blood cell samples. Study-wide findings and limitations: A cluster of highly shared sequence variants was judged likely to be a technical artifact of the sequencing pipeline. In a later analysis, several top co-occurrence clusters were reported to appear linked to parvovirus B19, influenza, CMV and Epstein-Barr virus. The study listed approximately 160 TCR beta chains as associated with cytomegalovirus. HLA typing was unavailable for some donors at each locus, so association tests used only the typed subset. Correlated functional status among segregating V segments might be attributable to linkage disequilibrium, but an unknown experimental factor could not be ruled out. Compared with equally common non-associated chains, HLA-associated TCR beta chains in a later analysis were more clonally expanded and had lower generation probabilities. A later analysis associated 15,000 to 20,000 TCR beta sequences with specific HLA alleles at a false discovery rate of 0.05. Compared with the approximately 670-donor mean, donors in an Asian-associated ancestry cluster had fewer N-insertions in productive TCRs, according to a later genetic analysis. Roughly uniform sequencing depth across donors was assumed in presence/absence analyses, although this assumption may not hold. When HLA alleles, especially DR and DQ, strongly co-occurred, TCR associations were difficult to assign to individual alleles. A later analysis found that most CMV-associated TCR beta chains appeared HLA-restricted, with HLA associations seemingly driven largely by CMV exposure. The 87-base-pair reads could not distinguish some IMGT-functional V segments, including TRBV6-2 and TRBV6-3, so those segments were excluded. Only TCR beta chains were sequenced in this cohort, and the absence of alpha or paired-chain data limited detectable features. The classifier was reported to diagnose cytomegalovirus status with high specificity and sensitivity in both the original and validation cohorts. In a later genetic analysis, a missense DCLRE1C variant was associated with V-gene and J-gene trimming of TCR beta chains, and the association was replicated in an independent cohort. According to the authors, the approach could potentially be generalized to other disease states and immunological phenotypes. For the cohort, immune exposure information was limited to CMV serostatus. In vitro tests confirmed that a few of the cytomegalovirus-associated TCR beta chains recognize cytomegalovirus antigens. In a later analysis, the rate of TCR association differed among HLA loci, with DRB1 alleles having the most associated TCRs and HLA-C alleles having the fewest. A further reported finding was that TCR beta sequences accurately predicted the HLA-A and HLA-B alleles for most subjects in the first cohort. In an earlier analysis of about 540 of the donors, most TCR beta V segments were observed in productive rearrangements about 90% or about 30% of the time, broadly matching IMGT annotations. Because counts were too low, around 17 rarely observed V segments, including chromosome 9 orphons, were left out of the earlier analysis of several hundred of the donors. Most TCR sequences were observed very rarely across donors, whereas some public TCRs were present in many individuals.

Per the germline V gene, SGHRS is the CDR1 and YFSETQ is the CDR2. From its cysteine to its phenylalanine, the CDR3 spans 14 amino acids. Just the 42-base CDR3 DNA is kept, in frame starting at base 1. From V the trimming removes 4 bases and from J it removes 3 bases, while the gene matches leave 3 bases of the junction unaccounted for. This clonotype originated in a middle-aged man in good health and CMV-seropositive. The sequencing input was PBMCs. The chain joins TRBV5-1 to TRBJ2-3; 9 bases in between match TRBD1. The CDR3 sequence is CASSPGTGTDTQYF. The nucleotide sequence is TGCGCCAGCAGCCCCGGGACAGGGACAGATACGCAGTATTTT.